The next 4 T cell receptor beta chains were all read from a single sample in a study of OX40 agonist ivuxolimab in advanced cancers. Libraries were prepared through the immunoSEQ multiplex PCR assay. Imported from immuneACCESS, the table was reduced by TCRdb to in-frame sequences with V and J called. These copies leave out some clones; in studies compared against another copy, an unresolved V gene accounts for under half, and the cause of the remainder is not known. Recorded for this sample are roughly 84,000 clones; approximately 81% of them occurred a single time. The leading ten clones occupy roughly 4.8% of the sample. Sequencing used CD4+ or CD8+ T cells sorted from blood, obtained in a trial of the OX40 agonist ivuxolimab. All receptors come from an adult with an advanced solid tumor such as melanoma, head and neck, liver or kidney cancer.

This clone was seen once. The J gene is TRBJ2-3, the V gene TRBV5-1, with TRBD2 as a possible D gene (6 bases). The CDR3 loop spans 15 amino acids. Germline V gives CDR1 SGHRS, CDR2 YFSETQ. The V and J ends lost 4 bases and 2 bases respectively, with 14 bases between them. CDR3 DNA: TGCGCCAGCAGCCTGGTTTGGGGGGACACAGATACGCAGTATTTT. Its protein product is CASSLVWGDTDTQYF.

This rearrangement joins TRBV6-1 to TRBJ1-6; D not resolved. The germline V gene has CDR1 MNHNS and CDR2 SASEGT. V was trimmed by 3 bases and J by 7 bases, leaving 7 bases between them. The CDR3 runs 13 residues. The CDR3, as DNA: TGTGCCAGCAGTGACCCCTTAAATTCACCCCTCCACTTT. Amino acids: CASSDPLNSPLHF.

This sequence joins TRBV2 and TRBJ1-1, with D tentatively TRBD1 (6 bases). The germline gives CDR1 SNHLY, CDR2 FYNNEI. The CDR3 contains 14 residues. Trimming took off 4 bases at V and 0 bases at J, with 9 bases between the two ends. CDR3 loop: CASSVTGLNTEAFF. Here the CDR3 DNA reads TGTGCCAGCAGTGTAACAGGGTTGAACACTGAAGCTTTCTTT.

This clone has just a few counts. The J gene is TRBJ1-2, the V gene TRBV11-3; no firm D call. There are 11 residues in the CDR3. Trimming removed 1 base from V and 8 bases from J, with 5 bases in between. Germline V gene lookup returns CDR1 SGHNT and CDR2 YENEEA. This CDR3 reads CASSLGIGYTF. CDR3 sequence (DNA): TGTGCCAGCAGCTTAGGGATCGGCTACACCTTC.